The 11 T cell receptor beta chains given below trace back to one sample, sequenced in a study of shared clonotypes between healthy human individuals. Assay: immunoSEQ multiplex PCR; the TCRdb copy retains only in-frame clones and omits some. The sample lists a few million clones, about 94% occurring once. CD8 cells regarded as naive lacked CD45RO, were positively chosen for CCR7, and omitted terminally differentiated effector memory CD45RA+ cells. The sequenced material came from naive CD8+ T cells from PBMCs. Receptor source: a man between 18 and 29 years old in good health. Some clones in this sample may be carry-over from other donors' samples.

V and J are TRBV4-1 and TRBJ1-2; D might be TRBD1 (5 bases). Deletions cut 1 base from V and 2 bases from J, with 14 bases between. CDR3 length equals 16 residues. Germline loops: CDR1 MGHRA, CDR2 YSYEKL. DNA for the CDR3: TGCGCCAGCAGCCAAGTATCAGGGACCCGCAACTATGGCTACACCTTC. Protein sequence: CASSQVSGTRNYGYTF.

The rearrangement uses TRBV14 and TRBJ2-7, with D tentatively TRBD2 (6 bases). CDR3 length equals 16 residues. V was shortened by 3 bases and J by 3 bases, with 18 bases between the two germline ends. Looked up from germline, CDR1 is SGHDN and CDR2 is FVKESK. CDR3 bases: TGTGCCAGCAGCCACGCCCCGGGACTCCCAGTCTACGAGCAGTACTTC. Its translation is CASSHAPGLPVYEQYF.

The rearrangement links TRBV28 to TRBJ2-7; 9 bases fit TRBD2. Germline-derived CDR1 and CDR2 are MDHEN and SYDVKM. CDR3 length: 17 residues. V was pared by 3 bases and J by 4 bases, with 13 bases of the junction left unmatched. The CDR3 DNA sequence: TGTGCCAGCAGTTTGTTGGTAGCGGGAGAAGTTCAGTACGAGCAGTACTTC. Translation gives CASSLLVAGEVQYEQYF.

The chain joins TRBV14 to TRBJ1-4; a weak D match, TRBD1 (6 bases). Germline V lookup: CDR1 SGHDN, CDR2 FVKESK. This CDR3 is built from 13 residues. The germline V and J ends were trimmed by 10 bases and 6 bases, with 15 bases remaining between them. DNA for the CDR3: TGTGCCACCCGAAGGGGGGAAGATGAAAAACTGTTTTTT. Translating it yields CATRRGEDEKLFF.

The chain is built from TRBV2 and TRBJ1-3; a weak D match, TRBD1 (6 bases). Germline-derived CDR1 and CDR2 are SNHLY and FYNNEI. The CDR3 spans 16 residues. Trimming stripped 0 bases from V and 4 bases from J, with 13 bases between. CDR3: CASSEAPTGPGNTIYF. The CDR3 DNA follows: TGTGCCAGCAGTGAAGCGCCGACAGGCCCGGGAAACACCATATATTTT.

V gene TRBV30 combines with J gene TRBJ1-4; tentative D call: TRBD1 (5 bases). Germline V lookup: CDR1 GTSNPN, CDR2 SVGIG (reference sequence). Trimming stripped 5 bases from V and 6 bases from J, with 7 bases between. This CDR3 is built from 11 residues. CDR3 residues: CAWGGYEKLFF. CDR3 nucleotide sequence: TGTGCCTGGGGGGGATATGAAAAACTGTTTTTT.

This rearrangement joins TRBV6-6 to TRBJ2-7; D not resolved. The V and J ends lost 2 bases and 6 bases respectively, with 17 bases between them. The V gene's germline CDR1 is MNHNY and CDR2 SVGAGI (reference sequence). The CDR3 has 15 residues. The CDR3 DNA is TGTGCCAGCAGTTACCTATGGTCTAATACGGGCGAGCAGTACTTC. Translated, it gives CASSYLWSNTGEQYF.

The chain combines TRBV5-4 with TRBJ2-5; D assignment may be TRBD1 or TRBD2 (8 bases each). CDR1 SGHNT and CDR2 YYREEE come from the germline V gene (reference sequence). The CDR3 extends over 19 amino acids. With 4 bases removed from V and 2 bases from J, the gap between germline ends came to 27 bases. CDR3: CASSPRGREATMGQETQYF. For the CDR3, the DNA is TGTGCCAGCAGCCCCAGGGGGCGGGAGGCCACAATGGGGCAAGAGACCCAGTACTTC.

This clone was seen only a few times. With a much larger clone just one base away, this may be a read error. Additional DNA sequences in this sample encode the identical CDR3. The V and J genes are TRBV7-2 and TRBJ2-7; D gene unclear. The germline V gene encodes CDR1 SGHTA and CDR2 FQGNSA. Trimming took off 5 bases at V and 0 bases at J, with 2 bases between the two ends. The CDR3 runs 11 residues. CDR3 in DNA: TGTGCCAGCAGCGCCTCCTACGAGCAGTACTTC. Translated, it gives CASSASYEQYF.

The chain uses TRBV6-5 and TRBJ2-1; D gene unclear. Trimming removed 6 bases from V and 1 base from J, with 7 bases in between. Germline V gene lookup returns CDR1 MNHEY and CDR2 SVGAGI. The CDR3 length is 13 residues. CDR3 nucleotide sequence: TGTGCCAGCAGGACATTGTCCTACAATGAGCAGTTCTTC. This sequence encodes CASRTLSYNEQFF.

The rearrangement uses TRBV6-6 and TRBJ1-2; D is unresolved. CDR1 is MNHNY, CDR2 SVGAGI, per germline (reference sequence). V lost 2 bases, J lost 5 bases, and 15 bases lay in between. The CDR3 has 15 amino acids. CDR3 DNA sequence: TGTGCCAGCAGTTACAACGGGGTACCGGGGTATGGCTACACCTTC. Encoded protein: CASSYNGVPGYGYTF.